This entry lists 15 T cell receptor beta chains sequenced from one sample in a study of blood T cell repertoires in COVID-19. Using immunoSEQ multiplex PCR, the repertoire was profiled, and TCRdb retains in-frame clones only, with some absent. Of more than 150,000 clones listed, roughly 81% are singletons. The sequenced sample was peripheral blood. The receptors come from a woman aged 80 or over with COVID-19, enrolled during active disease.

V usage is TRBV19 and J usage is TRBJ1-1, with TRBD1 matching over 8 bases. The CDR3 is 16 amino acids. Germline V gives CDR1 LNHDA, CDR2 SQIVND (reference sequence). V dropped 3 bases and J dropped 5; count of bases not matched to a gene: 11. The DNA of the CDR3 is TGTGCCAGTAGTATCCCGATCGGACAGGGCCCAACTGAAGCTTTCTTT. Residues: CASSIPIGQGPTEAFF.

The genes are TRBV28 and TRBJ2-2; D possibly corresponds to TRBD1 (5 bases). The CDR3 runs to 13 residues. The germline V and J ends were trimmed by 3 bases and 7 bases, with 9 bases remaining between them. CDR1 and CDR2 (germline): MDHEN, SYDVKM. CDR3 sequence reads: CASSFQGNGELFF. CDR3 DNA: TGTGCCAGCAGTTTCCAGGGAAACGGGGAGCTGTTTTTT. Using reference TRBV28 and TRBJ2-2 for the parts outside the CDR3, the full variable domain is DVKVTQSSRYLVKRTGEKVFLECVQDMDHENMFWYRQDPGLGLRLIYFSYDVKMKEKGDIPEGYSVSREKKERFSLILESASTNQTSMYLCASSFQGNGELFFGEGSRLTVL.

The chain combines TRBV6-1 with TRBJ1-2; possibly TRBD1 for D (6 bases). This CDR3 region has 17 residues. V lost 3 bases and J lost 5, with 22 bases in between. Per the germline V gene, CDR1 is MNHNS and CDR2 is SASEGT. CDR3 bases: TGTGCCAGCAGTGAGGGGCCGTTCCTCACAGGGTGGTATGGCTACACCTTC. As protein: CASSEGPFLTGWYGYTF.

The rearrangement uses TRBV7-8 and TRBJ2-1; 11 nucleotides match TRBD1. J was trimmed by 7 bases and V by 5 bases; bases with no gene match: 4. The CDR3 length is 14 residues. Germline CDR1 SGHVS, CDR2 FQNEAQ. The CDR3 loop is CASSPGTGGNEQFF. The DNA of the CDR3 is TGTGCCAGCAGCCCAGGGACAGGGGGGAATGAGCAGTTCTTC.

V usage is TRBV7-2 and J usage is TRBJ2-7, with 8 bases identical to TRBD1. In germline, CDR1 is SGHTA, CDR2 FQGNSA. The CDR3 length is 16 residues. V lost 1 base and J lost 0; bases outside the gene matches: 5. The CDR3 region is CASSLVGQAISYEQYF. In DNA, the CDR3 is TGTGCCAGCAGCTTAGTGGGACAGGCGATCTCCTACGAGCAGTACTTC.

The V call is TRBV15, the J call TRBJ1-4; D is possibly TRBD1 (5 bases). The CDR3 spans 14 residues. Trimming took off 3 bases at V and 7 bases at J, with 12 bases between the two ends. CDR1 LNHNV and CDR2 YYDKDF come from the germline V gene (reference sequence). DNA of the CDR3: TGTGCCACCAGCAGCGGGACTCGGGCTGAAAAACTGTTTTTT. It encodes CATSSGTRAEKLFF.

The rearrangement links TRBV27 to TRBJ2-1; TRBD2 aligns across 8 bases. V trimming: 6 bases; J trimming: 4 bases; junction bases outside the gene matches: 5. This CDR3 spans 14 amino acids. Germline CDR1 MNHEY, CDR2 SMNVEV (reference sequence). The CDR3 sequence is CASRLAVIYNEQFF. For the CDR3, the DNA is TGTGCCAGCAGACTAGCGGTAATATACAATGAGCAGTTCTTC.

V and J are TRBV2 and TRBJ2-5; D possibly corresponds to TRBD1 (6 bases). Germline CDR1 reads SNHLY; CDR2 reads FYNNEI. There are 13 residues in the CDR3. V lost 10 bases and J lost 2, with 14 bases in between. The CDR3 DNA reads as TGTGCCACCTTACAGGACAGACAAGAGACCCAGTACTTC. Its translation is CATLQDRQETQYF.

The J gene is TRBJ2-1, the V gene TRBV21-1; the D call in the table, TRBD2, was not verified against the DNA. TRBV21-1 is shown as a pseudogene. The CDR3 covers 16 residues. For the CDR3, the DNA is TGTGCCAGCAGCAAAGGGGGAGCGGGAGGGCCCCATGAGCAGTTCTTC. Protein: CASSKGGAGGPHEQFF.

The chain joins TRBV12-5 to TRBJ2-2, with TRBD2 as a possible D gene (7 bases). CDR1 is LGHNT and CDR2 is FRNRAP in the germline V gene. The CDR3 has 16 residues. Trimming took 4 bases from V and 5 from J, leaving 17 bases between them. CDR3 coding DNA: TGTGCTAGTGGTTGGGGGGGCCGGCCGGGTACCGGGGAGCTGTTTTTT. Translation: CASGWGGRPGTGELFF.

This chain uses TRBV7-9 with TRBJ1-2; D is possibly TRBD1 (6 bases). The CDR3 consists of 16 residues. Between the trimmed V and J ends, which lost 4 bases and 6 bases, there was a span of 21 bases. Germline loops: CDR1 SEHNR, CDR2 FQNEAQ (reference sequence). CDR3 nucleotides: TGTGCCAGCAGCTCCTACCAGAAGGACAGCCCTCATGGCTACACCTTC. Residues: CASSSYQKDSPHGYTF.

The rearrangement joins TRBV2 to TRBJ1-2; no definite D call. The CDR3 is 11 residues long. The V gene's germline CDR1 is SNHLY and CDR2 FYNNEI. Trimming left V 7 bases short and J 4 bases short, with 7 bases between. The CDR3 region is CASTFLYGYTF. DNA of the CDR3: TGTGCCAGCACCTTTCTCTATGGCTACACCTTC.

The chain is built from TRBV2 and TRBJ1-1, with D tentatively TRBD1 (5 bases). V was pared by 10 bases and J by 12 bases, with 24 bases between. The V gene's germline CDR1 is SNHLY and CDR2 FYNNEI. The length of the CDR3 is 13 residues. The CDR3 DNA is TGTGCCACCGAAACAACAGGCGCGGTGAGTACTTTCTTT. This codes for CATETTGAVSTFF.

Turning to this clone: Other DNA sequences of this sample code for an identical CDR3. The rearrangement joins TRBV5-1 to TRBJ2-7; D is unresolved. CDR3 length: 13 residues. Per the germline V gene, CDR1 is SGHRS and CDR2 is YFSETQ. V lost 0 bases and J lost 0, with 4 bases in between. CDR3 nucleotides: TGCGCCAGCAGCTTGGCCAGCTCCTACGAGCAGTACTTC. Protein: CASSLASSYEQYF.

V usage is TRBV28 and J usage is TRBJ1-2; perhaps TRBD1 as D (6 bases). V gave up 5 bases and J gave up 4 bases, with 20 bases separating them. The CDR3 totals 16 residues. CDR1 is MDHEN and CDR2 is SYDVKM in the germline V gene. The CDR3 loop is CASSPQRGPLSYGYTF. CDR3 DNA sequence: TGTGCCAGCAGTCCCCAGCGGGGGCCACTTTCCTATGGCTACACCTTC.